This TCR beta chain was identified in a study of blood T cell repertoires in COVID-19. As for the study in general: Some COVID-19 samples were acute and others convalescent; all came from the United States, Italy and Spain. In each case, the material was cDNA or gDNA derived from T cells, B-cell-depleted T cells, or PBMCs.

Per the original data handling: Estimated nucleated cell counts came from reference gene primer amplification. The table came from immunoSEQ multiplex PCR; TCRdb's copy has only in-frame clones and leaves some out. Clone size and the V and J calls come from that table; the DNA yielded D and trimming. The sample carries about 210,000 clones, almost 85% recorded once. This CDR3 comprises 17 residues. From germline, CDR1 is PRHDT and CDR2 FYEKMQ (reference sequence). Germline trimming cut 6 bases from V and 7 bases from J; bases unmatched to any gene: 10. The chain carries TRBV13 and TRBJ1-6; TRBD1 aligns across 12 bases. Sample: peripheral blood. The source is a woman between 50 and 59 years old with active or convalescent COVID-19. CDR3: CASRGTGGSGPNSPLHF. For the CDR3, the DNA is TGTGCCAGCAGGGGGACAGGGGGCTCCGGTCCAAATTCACCCCTCCACTTT. The complete variable domain, with remaining parts taken from reference TRBV13 and TRBJ1-6, reads AAGVIQSPRHLIKEKRETATLKCYPIPRHDTVYWYQQGPGQDPQFLISFYEKMQSDKGSIPDRFSAQQFSDYHSELNMSSLELGDSALYFCASRGTGGSGPNSPLHFGNGTRLTVT.